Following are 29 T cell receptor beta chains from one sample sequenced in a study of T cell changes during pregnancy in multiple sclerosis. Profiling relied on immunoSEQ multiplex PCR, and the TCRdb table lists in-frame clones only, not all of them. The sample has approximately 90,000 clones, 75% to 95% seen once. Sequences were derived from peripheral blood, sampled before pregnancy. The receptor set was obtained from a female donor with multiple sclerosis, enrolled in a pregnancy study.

CDR3: CSVGDRVIAEAFF. The CDR3 region has the DNA TGCAGCGTCGGGGACAGGGTGATCGCTGAAGCTTTCTTT. The chain joins TRBV29-1 to TRBJ1-1; 9 bases fit TRBD1. V shed 6 bases, J shed 6 bases, and the junction held 8 bases outside the gene matches. CDR1 and CDR2 from the germline V gene are SQVTM and ANQGSEA. The CDR3 length is 13 residues. Complete variable domain (other parts from reference TRBV29-1 and TRBJ1-1): SAVISQKPSRDICQRGTSLTIQCQVDSQVTMMFWYRQQPGQSLTLIATANQGSEATYESGFVIDKFPISRPNLTFSTLTVSNMSPEDSSIYLCSVGDRVIAEAFFGQGTRLTVV.

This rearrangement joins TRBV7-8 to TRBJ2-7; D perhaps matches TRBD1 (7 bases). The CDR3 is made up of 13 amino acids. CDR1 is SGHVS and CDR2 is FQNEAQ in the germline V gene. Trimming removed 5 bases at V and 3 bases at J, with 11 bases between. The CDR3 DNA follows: TGTGCCAGCAGCCCAGGGGGAGGCTACGAGCAGTACTTC. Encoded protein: CASSPGGGYEQYF. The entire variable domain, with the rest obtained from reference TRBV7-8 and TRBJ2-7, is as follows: GAGVSQSPRYKVAKRGQDVALRCDPISGHVSLFWYQQALGQGPEFLTYFQNEAQLDKSGLPSDRFFAERPEGSVSTLKIQRTQQEDSAVYLCASSPGGGYEQYFGPGTRLTVT.

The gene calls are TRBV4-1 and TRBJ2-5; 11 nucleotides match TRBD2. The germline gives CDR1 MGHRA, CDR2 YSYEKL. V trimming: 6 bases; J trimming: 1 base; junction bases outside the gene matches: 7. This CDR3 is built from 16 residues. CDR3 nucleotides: TGCGCCAGCAGTACCGGGACTAGCGGATTCCAAGAGACCCAGTACTTC. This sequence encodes CASSTGTSGFQETQYF.

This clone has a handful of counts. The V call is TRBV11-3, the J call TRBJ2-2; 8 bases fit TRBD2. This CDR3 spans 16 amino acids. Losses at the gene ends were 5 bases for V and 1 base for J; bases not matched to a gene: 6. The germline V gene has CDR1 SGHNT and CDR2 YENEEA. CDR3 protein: CASSPRLARNTGELFF. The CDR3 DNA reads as TGTGCCAGCAGCCCGCGACTAGCGAGGAACACCGGGGAGCTGTTTTTT. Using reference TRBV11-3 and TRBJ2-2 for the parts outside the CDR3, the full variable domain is EAGVVQSPRYKIIEKKQPVAFWCNPISGHNTLYWYLQNLGQGPELLIRYENEEAVDDSQLPKDRFSAERLKGVDSTLKIQPAELGDSAVYLCASSPRLARNTGELFFGEGSRLTVL.

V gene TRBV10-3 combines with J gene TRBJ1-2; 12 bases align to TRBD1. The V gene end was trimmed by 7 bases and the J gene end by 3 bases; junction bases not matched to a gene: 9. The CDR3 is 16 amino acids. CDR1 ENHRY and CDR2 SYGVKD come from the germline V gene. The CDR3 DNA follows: TGTGCCATCACCCGGGACAGGGGGCTCGGCTACTATGGCTACACCTTC. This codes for CAITRDRGLGYYGYTF.

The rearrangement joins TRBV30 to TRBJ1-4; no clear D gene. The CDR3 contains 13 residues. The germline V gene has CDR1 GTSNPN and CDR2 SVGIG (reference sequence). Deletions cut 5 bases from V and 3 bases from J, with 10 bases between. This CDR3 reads CAWEEIANEKLFF. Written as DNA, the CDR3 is TGTGCCTGGGAGGAGATAGCTAATGAAAAACTGTTTTTT.

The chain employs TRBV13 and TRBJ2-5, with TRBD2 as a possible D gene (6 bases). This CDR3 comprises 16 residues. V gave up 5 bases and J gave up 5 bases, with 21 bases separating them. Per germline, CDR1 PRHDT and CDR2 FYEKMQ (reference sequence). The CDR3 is CASSRVGGLSGETQYF. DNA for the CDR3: TGTGCCAGCAGCCGGGTCGGGGGACTTTCCGGGGAGACCCAGTACTTC. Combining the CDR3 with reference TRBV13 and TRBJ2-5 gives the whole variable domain AAGVIQSPRHLIKEKRETATLKCYPIPRHDTVYWYQQGPGQDPQFLISFYEKMQSDKGSIPDRFSAQQFSDYHSELNMSSLELGDSALYFCASSRVGGLSGETQYFGPGTRLLVL.

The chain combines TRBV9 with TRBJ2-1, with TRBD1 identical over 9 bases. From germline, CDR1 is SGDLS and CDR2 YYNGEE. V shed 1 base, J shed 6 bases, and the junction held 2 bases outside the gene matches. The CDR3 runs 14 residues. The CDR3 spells CASSVRTGANEQFF. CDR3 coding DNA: TGTGCCAGCAGCGTACGGACAGGGGCCAATGAGCAGTTCTTC.

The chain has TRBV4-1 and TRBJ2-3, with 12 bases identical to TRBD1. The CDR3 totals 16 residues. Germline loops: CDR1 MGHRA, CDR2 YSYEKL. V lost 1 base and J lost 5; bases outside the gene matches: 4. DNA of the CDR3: TGCGCCAGCAGCCAAGTGGGACAGGGGGCAATAGATACGCAGTATTTT. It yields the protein CASSQVGQGAIDTQYF.

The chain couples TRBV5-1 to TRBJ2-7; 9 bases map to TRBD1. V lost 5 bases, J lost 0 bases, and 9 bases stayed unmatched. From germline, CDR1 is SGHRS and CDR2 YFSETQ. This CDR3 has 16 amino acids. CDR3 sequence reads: CASSRLATGGSYEQYF. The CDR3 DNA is TGCGCCAGCAGTCGCCTAGCGACAGGGGGCTCCTACGAGCAGTACTTC. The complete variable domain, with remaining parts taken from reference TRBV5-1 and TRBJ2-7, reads KAGVTQTPRYLIKTRGQQVTLSCSPISGHRSVSWYQQTPGQGLQFLFEYFSETQRNKGNFPGRFSGRQFSNSRSEMNVSTLELGDSALYLCASSRLATGGSYEQYFGPGTRLTVT.

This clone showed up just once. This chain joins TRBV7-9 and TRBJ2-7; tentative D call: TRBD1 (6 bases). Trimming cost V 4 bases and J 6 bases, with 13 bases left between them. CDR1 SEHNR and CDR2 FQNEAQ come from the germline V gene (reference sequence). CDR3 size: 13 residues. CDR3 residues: CASSWGQGVEQYF. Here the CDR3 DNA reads TGTGCCAGCAGCTGGGGGCAGGGAGTCGAGCAGTACTTC.

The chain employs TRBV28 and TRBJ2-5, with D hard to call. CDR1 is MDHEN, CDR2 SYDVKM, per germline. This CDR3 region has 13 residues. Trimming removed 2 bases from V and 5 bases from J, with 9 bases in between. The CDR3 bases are TGTGCCAGCAGTTTAGCGAGATGGGAGACCCAGTACTTC. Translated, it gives CASSLARWETQYF.

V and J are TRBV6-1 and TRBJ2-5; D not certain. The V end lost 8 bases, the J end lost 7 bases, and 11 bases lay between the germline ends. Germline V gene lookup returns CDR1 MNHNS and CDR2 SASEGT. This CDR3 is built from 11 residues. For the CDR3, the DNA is TGTGCCAGCGCCCCTCGAGGGACCCAGTACTTC. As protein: CASAPRGTQYF.

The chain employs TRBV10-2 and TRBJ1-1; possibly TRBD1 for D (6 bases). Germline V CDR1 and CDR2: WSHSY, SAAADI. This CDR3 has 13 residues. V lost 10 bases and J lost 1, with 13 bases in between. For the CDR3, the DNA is TGCGCCACCCGGGACACCCAGAACACTGAAGCTTTCTTT. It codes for CATRDTQNTEAFF.

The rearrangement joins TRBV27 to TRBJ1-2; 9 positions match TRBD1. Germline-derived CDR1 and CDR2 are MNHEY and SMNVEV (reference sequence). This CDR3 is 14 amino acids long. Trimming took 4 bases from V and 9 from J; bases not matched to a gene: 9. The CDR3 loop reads CASSYTGDRESYTF. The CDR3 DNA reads TGTGCCAGCAGTTATACGGGGGACAGGGAGAGCTACACCTTC.

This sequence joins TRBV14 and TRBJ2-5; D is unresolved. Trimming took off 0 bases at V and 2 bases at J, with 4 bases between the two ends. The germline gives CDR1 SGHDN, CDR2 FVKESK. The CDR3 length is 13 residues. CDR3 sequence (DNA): TGTGCCAGCAGCCAAGACGGTCAAGAGACCCAGTACTTC. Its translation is CASSQDGQETQYF.

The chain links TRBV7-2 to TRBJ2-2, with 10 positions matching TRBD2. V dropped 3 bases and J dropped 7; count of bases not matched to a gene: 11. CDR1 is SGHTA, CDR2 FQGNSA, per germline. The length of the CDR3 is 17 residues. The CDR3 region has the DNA TGTGCCAGCAGCTTCCTAGCGGGAGTCCAAGGGGTCGGGGAGCTGTTTTTT. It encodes CASSFLAGVQGVGELFF. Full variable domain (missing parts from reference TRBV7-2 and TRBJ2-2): GAGVSQSPSNKVTEKGKDVELRCDPISGHTALYWYRQSLGQGLEFLIYFQGNSAPDKSGLPSDRFSAERTGGSVSTLTIQRTQQEDSAVYLCASSFLAGVQGVGELFFGEGSRLTVL.

CDR3 region: CAWSPGTSGPYNEQFF. The DNA of the CDR3 is TGTGCCTGGAGCCCCGGGACTAGCGGTCCCTACAATGAGCAGTTCTTC. V usage is TRBV30 and J usage is TRBJ2-1; 11 bases agree with TRBD2. J was trimmed by 2 bases and V by 3 bases; bases with no gene match: 6. The length of the CDR3 is 16 residues. In germline, CDR1 is GTSNPN, CDR2 SVGIG (reference sequence).

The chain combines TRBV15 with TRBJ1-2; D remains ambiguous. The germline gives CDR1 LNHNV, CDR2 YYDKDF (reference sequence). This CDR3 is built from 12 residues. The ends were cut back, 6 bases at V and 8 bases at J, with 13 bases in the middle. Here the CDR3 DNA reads TGTGCCACCAGGTTCGAGGGCTCCGGCTACACCTTC. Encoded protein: CATRFEGSGYTF.

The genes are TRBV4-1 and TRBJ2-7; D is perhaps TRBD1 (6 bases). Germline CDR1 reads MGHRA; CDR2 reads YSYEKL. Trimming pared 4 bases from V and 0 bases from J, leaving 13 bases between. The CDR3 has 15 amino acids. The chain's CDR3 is CASSLGAGDSYEQYF. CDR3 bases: TGCGCCAGCAGCCTGGGGGCAGGAGACTCCTACGAGCAGTACTTC.

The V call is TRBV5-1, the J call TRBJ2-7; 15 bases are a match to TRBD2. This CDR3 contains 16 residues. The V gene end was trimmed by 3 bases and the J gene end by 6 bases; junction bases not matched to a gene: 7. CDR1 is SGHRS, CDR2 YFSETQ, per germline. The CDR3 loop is CASSSGLAGGRLEQYF. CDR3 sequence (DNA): TGCGCCAGCAGCTCCGGACTAGCGGGGGGGCGGCTCGAGCAGTACTTC.

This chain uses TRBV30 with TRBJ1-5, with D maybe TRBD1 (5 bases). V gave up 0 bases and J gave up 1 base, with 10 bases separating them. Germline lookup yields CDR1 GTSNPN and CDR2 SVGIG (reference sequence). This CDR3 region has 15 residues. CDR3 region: CAWSVGRVSNQPQHF. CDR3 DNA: TGTGCCTGGAGTGTAGGCAGGGTGAGCAATCAGCCCCAGCATTTT.

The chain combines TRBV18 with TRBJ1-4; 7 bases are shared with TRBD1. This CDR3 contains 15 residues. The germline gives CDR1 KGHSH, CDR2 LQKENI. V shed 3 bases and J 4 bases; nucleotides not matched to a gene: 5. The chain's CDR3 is CASSPRTGFNEKLFF. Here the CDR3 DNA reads TGTGCCAGCTCACCCCGGACAGGCTTTAATGAAAAACTGTTTTTT.

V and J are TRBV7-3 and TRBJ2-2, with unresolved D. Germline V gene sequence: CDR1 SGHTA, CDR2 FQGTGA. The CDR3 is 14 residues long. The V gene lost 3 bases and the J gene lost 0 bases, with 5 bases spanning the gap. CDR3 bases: TGTGCCAGCAGCTTCCATTCGAACACCGGGGAGCTGTTTTTT. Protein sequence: CASSFHSNTGELFF.

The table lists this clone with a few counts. The CDR3 sequence is CAISESGEVNTEAFF. For the CDR3, the DNA is TGTGCCATCAGTGAGTCCGGGGAGGTGAACACTGAAGCTTTCTTT. V is TRBV10-3 and J is TRBJ1-1, with no clear D. The V gene lost 0 bases and the J gene lost 0 bases, with 8 bases spanning the gap. The length of the CDR3 is 15 residues. Germline-derived CDR1 and CDR2 are ENHRY and SYGVKD.

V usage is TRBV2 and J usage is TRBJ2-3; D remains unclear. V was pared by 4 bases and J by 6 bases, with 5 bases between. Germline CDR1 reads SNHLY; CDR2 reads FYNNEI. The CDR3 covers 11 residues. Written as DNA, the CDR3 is TGTGCCAGCAGTGCCCCGGATACGCAGTATTTT. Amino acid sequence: CASSAPDTQYF.

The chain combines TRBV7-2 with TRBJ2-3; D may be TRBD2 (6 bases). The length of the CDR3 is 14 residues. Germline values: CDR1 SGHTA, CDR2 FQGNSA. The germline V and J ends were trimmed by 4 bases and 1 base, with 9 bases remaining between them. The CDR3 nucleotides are TGTGCCAGCAGCTGGGACTTCGGCACAGATACGCAGTATTTT. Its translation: CASSWDFGTDTQYF.

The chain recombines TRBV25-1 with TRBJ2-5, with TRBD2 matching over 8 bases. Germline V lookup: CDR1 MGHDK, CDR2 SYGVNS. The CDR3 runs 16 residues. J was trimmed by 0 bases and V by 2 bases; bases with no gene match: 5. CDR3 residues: CASSERRGDYQETQYF. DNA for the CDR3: TGTGCCAGCAGTGAAAGGCGGGGGGACTACCAAGAGACCCAGTACTTC.

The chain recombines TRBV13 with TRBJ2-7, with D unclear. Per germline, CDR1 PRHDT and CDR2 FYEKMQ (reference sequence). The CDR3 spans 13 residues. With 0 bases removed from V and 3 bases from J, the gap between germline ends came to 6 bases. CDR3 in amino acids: CASSLGHLYEQYF. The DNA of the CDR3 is TGTGCCAGCAGCTTAGGACACCTCTACGAGCAGTACTTC.